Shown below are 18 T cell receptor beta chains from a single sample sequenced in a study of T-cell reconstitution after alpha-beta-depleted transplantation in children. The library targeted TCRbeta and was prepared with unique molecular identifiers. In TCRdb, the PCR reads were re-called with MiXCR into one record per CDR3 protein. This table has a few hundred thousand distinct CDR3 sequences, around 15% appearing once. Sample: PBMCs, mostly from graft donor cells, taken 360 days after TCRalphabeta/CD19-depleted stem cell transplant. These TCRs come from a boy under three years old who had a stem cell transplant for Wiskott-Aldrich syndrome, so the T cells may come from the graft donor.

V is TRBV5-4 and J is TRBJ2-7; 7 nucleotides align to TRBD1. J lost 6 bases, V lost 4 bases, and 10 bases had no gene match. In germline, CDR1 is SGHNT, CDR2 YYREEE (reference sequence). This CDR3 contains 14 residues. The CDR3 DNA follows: TGTGCCAGCAGCCGAGACAGGGATACAAGCGAGCAGTACTTC. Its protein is CASSRDRDTSEQYF.

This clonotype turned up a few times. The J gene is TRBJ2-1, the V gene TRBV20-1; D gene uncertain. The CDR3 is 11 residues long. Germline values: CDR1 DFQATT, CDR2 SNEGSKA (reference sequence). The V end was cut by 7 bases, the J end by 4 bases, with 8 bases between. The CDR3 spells CSGWRYNEQFF. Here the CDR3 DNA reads TGCAGTGGGTGGCGGTACAATGAGCAGTTCTTC.

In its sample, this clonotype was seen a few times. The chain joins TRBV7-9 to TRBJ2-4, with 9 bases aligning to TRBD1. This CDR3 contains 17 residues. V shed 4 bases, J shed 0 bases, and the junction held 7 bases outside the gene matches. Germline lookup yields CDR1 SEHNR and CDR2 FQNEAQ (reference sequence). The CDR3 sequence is CASSWIQGALAKNIQYF. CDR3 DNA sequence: TGTGCCAGCAGCTGGATACAGGGGGCCTTAGCCAAAAACATTCAGTACTTC.

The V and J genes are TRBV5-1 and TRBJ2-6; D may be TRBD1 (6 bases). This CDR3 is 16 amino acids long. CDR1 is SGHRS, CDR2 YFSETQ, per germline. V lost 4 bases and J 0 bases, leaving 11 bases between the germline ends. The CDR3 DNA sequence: TGCGCCAGCAGCCACGGACAGAGCTCTGGGGCCAACGTCCTGACTTTC. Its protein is CASSHGQSSGANVLTF.

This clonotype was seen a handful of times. CDR3: CASSKAIGLRSGDTQYF. CDR3 sequence (DNA): TGTGCCAGCAGCAAAGCAATCGGACTCAGAAGTGGAGATACGCAGTATTTT. The chain joins TRBV21-1 to TRBJ2-3; no DNA check was done on the table's D call, TRBD2. TRBV21-1 is shown as a pseudogene. This CDR3 contains 17 residues.

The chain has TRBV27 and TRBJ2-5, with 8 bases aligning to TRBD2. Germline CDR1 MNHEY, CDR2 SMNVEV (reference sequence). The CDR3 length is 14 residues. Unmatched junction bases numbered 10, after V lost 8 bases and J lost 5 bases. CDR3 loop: CASGMSGSDETQYF. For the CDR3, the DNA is TGTGCCAGCGGGATGAGCGGGAGCGATGAGACCCAGTACTTC.

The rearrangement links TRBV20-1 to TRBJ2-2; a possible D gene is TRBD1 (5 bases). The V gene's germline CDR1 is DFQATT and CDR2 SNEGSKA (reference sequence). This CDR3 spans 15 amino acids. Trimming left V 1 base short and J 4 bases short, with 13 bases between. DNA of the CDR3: TGCAGTGCTAGAGTGGCAGGGAAGGCCACCGGGGAGCTGTTTTTT. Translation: CSARVAGKATGELFF.

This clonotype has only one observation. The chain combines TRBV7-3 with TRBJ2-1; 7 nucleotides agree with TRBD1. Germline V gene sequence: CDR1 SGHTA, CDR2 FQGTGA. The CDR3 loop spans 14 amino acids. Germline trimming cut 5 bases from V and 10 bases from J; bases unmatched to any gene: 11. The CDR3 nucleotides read TGTGCCAGCAGCCCCACCGGGACAGCCGAGGAGCAGTTCTTC. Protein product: CASSPTGTAEEQFF.

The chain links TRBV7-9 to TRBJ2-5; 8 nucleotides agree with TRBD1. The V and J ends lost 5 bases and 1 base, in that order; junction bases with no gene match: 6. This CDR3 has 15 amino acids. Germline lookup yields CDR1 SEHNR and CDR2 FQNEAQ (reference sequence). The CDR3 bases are TGTGCCAGCAGCAGGAGGGACAGGACCCAAGAGACCCAGTACTTC. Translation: CASSRRDRTQETQYF.

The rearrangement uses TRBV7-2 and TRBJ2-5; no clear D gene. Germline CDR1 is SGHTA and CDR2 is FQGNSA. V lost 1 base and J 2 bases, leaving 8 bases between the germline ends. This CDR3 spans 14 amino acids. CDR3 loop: CASSLVYKQETQYF. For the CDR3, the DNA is TGTGCCAGCAGCTTAGTCTACAAGCAAGAGACCCAGTACTTC.

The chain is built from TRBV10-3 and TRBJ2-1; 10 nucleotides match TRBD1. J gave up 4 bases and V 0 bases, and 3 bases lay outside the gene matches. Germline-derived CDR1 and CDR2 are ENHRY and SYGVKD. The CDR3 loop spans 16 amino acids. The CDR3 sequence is CAISESRDRGYNEQFF. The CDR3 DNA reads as TGTGCCATCAGTGAGTCGCGGGACAGGGGATACAATGAGCAGTTCTTC.

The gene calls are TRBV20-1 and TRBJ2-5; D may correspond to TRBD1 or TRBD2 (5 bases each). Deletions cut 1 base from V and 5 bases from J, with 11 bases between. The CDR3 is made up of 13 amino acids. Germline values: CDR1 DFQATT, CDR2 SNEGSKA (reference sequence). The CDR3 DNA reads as TGCAGTGCTAGAGCGGGACGGAGGGAGACCCAGTACTTC. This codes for CSARAGRRETQYF.

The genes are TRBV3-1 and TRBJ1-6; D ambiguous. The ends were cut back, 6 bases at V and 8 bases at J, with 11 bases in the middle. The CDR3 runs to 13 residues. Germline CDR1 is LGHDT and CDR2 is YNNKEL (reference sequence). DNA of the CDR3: TGTGCCAGCAGTCCCCCGAACCATTCACCCCTCCACTTT. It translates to CASSPPNHSPLHF.

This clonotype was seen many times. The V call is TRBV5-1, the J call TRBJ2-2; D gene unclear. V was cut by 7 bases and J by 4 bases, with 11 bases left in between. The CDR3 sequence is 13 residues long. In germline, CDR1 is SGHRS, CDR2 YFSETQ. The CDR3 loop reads CASPIARTGELFF. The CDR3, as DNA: TGCGCCAGCCCCATAGCCCGCACCGGGGAGCTGTTTTTT.

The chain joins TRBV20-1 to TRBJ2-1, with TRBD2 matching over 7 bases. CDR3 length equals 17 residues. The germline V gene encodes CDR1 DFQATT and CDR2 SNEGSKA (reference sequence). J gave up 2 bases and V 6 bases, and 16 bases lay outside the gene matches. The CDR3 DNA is TGCAGTGCCCCGGGCGAGGGAGGGCCTTATCCCTACAATGAGCAGTTCTTC. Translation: CSAPGEGGPYPYNEQFF.

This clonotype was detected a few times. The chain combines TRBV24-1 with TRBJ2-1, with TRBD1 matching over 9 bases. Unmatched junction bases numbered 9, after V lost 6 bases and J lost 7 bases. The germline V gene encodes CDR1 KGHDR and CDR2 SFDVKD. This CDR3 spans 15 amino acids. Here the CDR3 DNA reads TGTGCCACCAGTCGGGCTACAGGGGGCATGAATGAGCAGTTCTTC. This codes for CATSRATGGMNEQFF.

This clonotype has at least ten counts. CDR3: CASSLNSAGGRGDTQYF. CDR3 nucleotide sequence: TGTGCCAGCAGTTTAAACTCGGCGGGAGGGCGAGGAGATACGCAGTATTTT. The chain has TRBV12-3 or TRBV12-4 and TRBJ2-3; TRBD2 agrees at 9 bases. The V segment lost 2 bases and the J segment 5 bases; nucleotides outside the gene matches: 11. CDR3 size: 17 residues.

CDR3 in DNA: TGTGCCAGCAGTGGATCCCTAGCGGGGGGAACCTTAGCCAAAAACATTCAGTACTTC. Translation gives CASSGSLAGGTLAKNIQYF. The genes are TRBV2 and TRBJ2-4; 11 nucleotides agree with TRBD2. V lost 4 bases, J lost 0 bases, and 11 bases stayed unmatched. The CDR3 has 19 amino acids. Germline-derived CDR1 and CDR2 are SNHLY and FYNNEI. Full variable domain (remainder filled in from reference TRBV2 and TRBJ2-4): EPEVTQTPSHQVTQMGQEVILRCVPISNHLYFYWYRQILGQKVEFLVSFYNNEISEKSEIFDDQFSVERPDGSNFTLKIRSTKLEDSAMYFCASSGSLAGGTLAKNIQYFGAGTRLSVL.